A single sample is the source of the 31 T cell receptor beta chains below, sequenced in a study of blood T cell repertoires in COVID-19. Generated by immunoSEQ multiplex PCR, the TCRdb table keeps only in-frame clones and is missing some. The table lists about 130,000 clones, 60% to 75% of them singletons. The sequenced sample consisted of peripheral blood. The receptors shown here come from a woman in her sixties or seventies with acute or convalescent COVID-19.

The chain uses TRBV11-2 and TRBJ2-7, with 10 bases identical to TRBD2. Germline-derived CDR1 and CDR2 are SGHAT and FQNNGV. Trimming cost V 0 bases and J 6 bases; bases outside gene matches: 8. The CDR3 contains 16 residues. CDR3 amino acids: CASSLEVAGGWGEQYF. CDR3 bases: TGTGCCAGCAGCTTAGAGGTAGCGGGAGGATGGGGCGAGCAGTACTTC.

The genes are TRBV27 and TRBJ1-4; 8 bases are a match to TRBD1. J gave up 3 bases and V 3 bases, and 12 bases lay outside the gene matches. The V gene's germline CDR1 is MNHEY and CDR2 SMNVEV (reference sequence). The CDR3 has 18 amino acids. The chain's CDR3 is CASSFGLSGGMANEKLFF. The DNA of the CDR3 is TGTGCCAGCAGTTTCGGGTTGTCAGGGGGCATGGCTAATGAAAAACTGTTTTTT. The full variable domain, in which reference TRBV27 and TRBJ1-4 provide the parts outside the CDR3, is EAQVTQNPRYLITVTGKKLTVTCSQNMNHEYMSWYRQDPGLGLRQIYYSMNVEVTDKGDVPEGYKVSRKEKRNFPLILESPSPNQTSLYFCASSFGLSGGMANEKLFFGSGTQLSVL.

The CDR3: CASSQLYEQYF. CDR3 nucleotides: TGTGCCAGCAGCCAACTCTACGAGCAGTACTTC. This sequence joins TRBV5-8 and TRBJ2-7; D remains unclear. The CDR3 runs 11 residues. Germline V lookup: CDR1 SGHTS, CDR2 YDEGEE. The ends were cut back, 4 bases at V and 3 bases at J, with 5 bases in the middle. The full variable domain, with the rest looked up from reference TRBV5-8 and TRBJ2-7, is EAGVTQSPTHLIKTRGQQATLRCSPISGHTSVYWYQQALGLGLQFLLWYDEGEERNRGNFPPRFSGRQFPNYSSELNVNALELEDSALYLCASSQLYEQYFGPGTRLTVT.

The chain has TRBV6-6 and TRBJ1-5; 8 positions match TRBD1. This CDR3 is built from 15 residues. Looked up from germline, CDR1 is MNHNY and CDR2 is SVGAGI (reference sequence). Trimming at V came to 2 bases and at J to 2 bases, leaving 2 bases not matched to a gene. CDR3 region: CASSYPGQGNQPQHF. The CDR3 region has the DNA TGTGCCAGCAGTTACCCGGGACAGGGCAATCAGCCCCAGCATTTT.

This clone came up many times. The sample holds other DNA sequences that translate to the same CDR3. The rearrangement uses TRBV5-1 and TRBJ2-3; possible D gene TRBD1, 5 bases. V lost 2 bases, J lost 0 bases, and 7 bases lay in between. The CDR3 has 14 amino acids. Germline CDR1 is SGHRS and CDR2 is YFSETQ. DNA of the CDR3: TGCGCCAGCAGCTTACAGGCTAGCACAGATACGCAGTATTTT. Translated, it gives CASSLQASTDTQYF.

This chain joins TRBV28 and TRBJ2-1; no reliable D call. V lost 6 bases, J lost 7 bases, and 7 bases lay in between. The CDR3 spans 11 residues. Germline lookup yields CDR1 MDHEN and CDR2 SYDVKM. The CDR3 sequence is CASRAFNEQFF. The CDR3 DNA reads as TGTGCCAGCAGAGCGTTTAATGAGCAGTTCTTC. Looking up the rest from reference TRBV28 and TRBJ2-1 gives the full variable domain: DVKVTQSSRYLVKRTGEKVFLECVQDMDHENMFWYRQDPGLGLRLIYFSYDVKMKEKGDIPEGYSVSREKKERFSLILESASTNQTSMYLCASRAFNEQFFGPGTRLTVL.

The chain combines TRBV6-5 with TRBJ2-7; D is possibly TRBD1 (7 bases). From germline, CDR1 is MNHEY and CDR2 SVGAGI. The V and J ends lost 10 bases and 4 bases respectively, with 23 bases between them. This CDR3 spans 15 amino acids. CDR3 loop: CATSPGGGFGYEQYF. The CDR3 DNA reads TGTGCCACCTCCCCCGGAGGGGGCTTTGGGTACGAGCAGTACTTC.

In this sample, this clone turned up a few times. This rearrangement joins TRBV5-1 to TRBJ2-1; D not certain. V dropped 0 bases and J dropped 1 base, with 11 bases sitting between them. The CDR3 runs to 16 residues. CDR1 and CDR2 (germline): SGHRS, YFSETQ. The CDR3 is CASSLGAGFSYNEQFF. The CDR3 DNA follows: TGCGCCAGCAGCTTGGGGGCAGGCTTTTCCTACAATGAGCAGTTCTTC.

J is TRBJ2-4 and V is TRBV28, with D unresolved. Per the germline V gene, CDR1 is MDHEN and CDR2 is SYDVKM. The CDR3 consists of 13 residues. V lost 2 bases and J lost 6, with 8 bases in between. The CDR3 protein is CASSLTALNIQYF. CDR3 bases: TGTGCCAGCAGTTTAACAGCTTTAAACATTCAGTACTTC.

The V gene is TRBV6-5, the J gene TRBJ2-7; 7 bases align to TRBD2. Germline V gene sequence: CDR1 MNHEY, CDR2 SVGAGI. V trimming: 0 bases; J trimming: 5 bases; junction bases outside the gene matches: 4. This CDR3 has 14 residues. The CDR3 reads CASSYSITSDEQYF. The CDR3 bases are TGTGCCAGCAGTTACTCGATAACTAGCGACGAGCAGTACTTC.

This clone was counted ten times or more. The genes are TRBV5-4 and TRBJ2-7; weak D call: TRBD1 (5 bases). CDR1 is SGHNT and CDR2 is YYREEE in the germline V gene (reference sequence). The CDR3 contains 12 residues. The ends were cut back, 3 bases at V and 3 bases at J, with 7 bases in the middle. The CDR3 spells CASSYDSYEQYF. DNA for the CDR3: TGTGCCAGCAGCTATGACAGCTACGAGCAGTACTTC.

The chain couples TRBV12-3 or TRBV12-4 to TRBJ2-3, with a tentative D call TRBD1 (5 bases). This CDR3 spans 12 amino acids. Trimming shortened V by 7 bases and J by 9 bases, and 14 bases separated the two germline ends. The CDR3 sequence is CASTQGVGTQYF. As DNA, the CDR3 is TGTGCCAGCACCCAAGGGGTTGGCACGCAGTATTTT.

V usage is TRBV19 and J usage is TRBJ2-1; D might be TRBD2 (6 bases). V lost 6 bases and J 9 bases, leaving 12 bases between the germline ends. Germline lookup yields CDR1 LNHDA and CDR2 SQIVND (reference sequence). CDR3 length: 12 amino acids. CDR3 nucleotide sequence: TGTGCCAGTAGCCCGGGGGAAGGTGAGCAGTTCTTC. It translates to CASSPGEGEQFF.

The chain has TRBV12-5 and TRBJ2-5; 7 bases agree with TRBD1. In germline, CDR1 is LGHNT, CDR2 FRNRAP. The CDR3 has 15 amino acids. J lost 7 bases, V lost 0 bases, and 8 bases had no gene match. The CDR3 region has the DNA TGTGCTAGTGGTTTGGTACCTGGACAGGTTGGGACCCAGTACTTC. Amino acid sequence: CASGLVPGQVGTQYF.

The V call is TRBV29-1, the J call TRBJ2-7; 9 nucleotides align to TRBD2. This CDR3 contains 14 residues. Germline V gene lookup returns CDR1 SQVTM and CDR2 ANQGSEA. The junction had 11 bases not matched to a gene; V was cut back by 6 bases and J by 5 bases. The CDR3 is CSVGGLAGTNEQYF. The CDR3 nucleotides read TGCAGCGTCGGAGGGCTAGCGGGGACGAACGAGCAGTACTTC.

The chain couples TRBV28 to TRBJ2-2; no clear D gene. V was shortened by 7 bases and J by 3 bases, with 12 bases between the two germline ends. The length of the CDR3 is 14 residues. In germline, CDR1 is MDHEN, CDR2 SYDVKM. DNA for the CDR3: TGTGCCAGCACCTTCCTGGCGGACACCGGGGAGCTGTTTTTT. As protein: CASTFLADTGELFF.

V usage is TRBV10-3 and J usage is TRBJ2-7, with D possibly TRBD1 on 6 matching bases. Looked up from germline, CDR1 is ENHRY and CDR2 is SYGVKD. V shed 6 bases and J shed 7 bases, with 10 bases lying between them. This CDR3 has 11 amino acids. CDR3 sequence (DNA): TGTGCCATCAGAACGGACAGAGAGCAGTACTTC. This codes for CAIRTDREQYF.

The rearrangement links TRBV19 to TRBJ1-5, with 7 bases aligning to TRBD1. The CDR3 runs 16 residues. CDR1 is LNHDA and CDR2 is SQIVND in the germline V gene (reference sequence). Trimming removed 7 bases from V and 0 bases from J; junction bases left unmatched: 9. The CDR3 protein is CASKGQSSHSNQPQHF. The CDR3 nucleotides are TGTGCCAGTAAGGGACAGAGCAGCCATAGCAATCAGCCCCAGCATTTT.

This clone was picked up a small number of times. CDR3 protein: CASSYNRGSSGNTIYF. CDR3 in DNA: TGTGCCAGCAGTTATAACAGGGGAAGCTCTGGAAACACCATATATTTT. V gene TRBV6-5 combines with J gene TRBJ1-3; 7 bases match TRBD1. The V gene end was trimmed by 3 bases and the J gene end by 0 bases; junction bases not matched to a gene: 5. The CDR3 contains 16 residues. Per the germline V gene, CDR1 is MNHEY and CDR2 is SVGAGI.

In this sample, this clone turned up a few times. The chain links TRBV28 to TRBJ1-2; 8 positions agree with TRBD1. Germline values: CDR1 MDHEN, CDR2 SYDVKM. Trimming took 5 bases from V and 4 from J; bases not matched to a gene: 3. This CDR3 comprises 13 residues. Here the CDR3 DNA reads TGTGCCAGCAGTGGACAGGGACGCTATGGCTACACCTTC. Its protein product is CASSGQGRYGYTF.

The V and J genes are TRBV5-1 and TRBJ2-7, with D possibly matching TRBD2 (6 bases). CDR3 length equals 13 residues. CDR1 is SGHRS and CDR2 is YFSETQ in the germline V gene. The V end lost 7 bases, the J end lost 7 bases, and 18 bases lay between the germline ends. Written as DNA, the CDR3 is TGCGCCAGCGCAAGGGGCCTAGGGAGGGAGCAGTACTTC. Protein: CASARGLGREQYF.

In its sample, this clone was seen once. This chain uses TRBV18 with TRBJ1-2; D gene ambiguous. Germline CDR1 is KGHSH and CDR2 is LQKENI. The CDR3 covers 13 residues. V was cut by 3 bases and J by 0 bases, with 5 bases left in between. CDR3 nucleotide sequence: TGTGCCAGCTCACCTACAGCTAACTATGGCTACACCTTC. Translated: CASSPTANYGYTF.

This clone was detected only a few times. The rearrangement links TRBV12-5 to TRBJ2-2; no definite D call. V lost 1 base and J lost 1, with 10 bases in between. The V gene's germline CDR1 is LGHNT and CDR2 FRNRAP. The CDR3 sequence is 16 residues long. CDR3 loop: CASGLGLVQNTGELFF. The CDR3 DNA is TGTGCTAGTGGTTTGGGGCTAGTCCAGAACACCGGGGAGCTGTTTTTT.

J is TRBJ1-5 and V is TRBV24-1; TRBD1 might be the D (6 bases). Germline values: CDR1 KGHDR, CDR2 SFDVKD. V shed 0 bases and J shed 6 bases, with 14 bases lying between them. The CDR3 is 16 amino acids. The CDR3 loop is CATSDLLSGVRQPQHF. CDR3 sequence (DNA): TGTGCCACCAGTGATTTGTTGTCAGGGGTTCGTCAGCCCCAGCATTTT.

Concerning this clone itself: One end of the junction is discordant with germline, which a read error may explain. This rearrangement joins TRBV9 to TRBJ1-1; TRBD1 is a possible D gene (5 bases). Looked up from germline, CDR1 is SGDLS and CDR2 is YYNGEE. This CDR3 comprises 13 residues. This CDR3 reads CASSVEGNSEAFF. CDR3 in DNA: TGTGCCAGCAGCGTAGAGGGGAACTCTGAAGCTTTCTTT. The full variable domain, with the rest looked up from reference TRBV9 and TRBJ1-1, is DSGVTQTPKHLITATGQRVTLRCSPRSGDLSVYWYQQSLDQGLQFLIQYYNGEERAKGNILERFSAQQFPDLHSELNLSSLELGDSALYFCASSVEGNSEAFFGQGTRLTVV.

This clone came up many times. The V and J genes are TRBV12-5 and TRBJ2-2; 10 bases are a match to TRBD1. V dropped 3 bases and J dropped 4; count of bases not matched to a gene: 5. This CDR3 has 16 residues. The germline gives CDR1 LGHNT, CDR2 FRNRAP. In DNA form, the CDR3 reads TGTGCTAGTGGTTTTGGGACAGGGGTCGGCACCGGGGAGCTGTTTTTT. Amino acids: CASGFGTGVGTGELFF. Looking up the rest from reference TRBV12-5 and TRBJ2-2 gives the full variable domain: DARVTQTPRHKVTEMGQEVTMRCQPILGHNTVFWYRQTMMQGLELLAYFRNRAPLDDSGMPKDRFSAEMPDATLATLKIQPSEPRDSAVYFCASGFGTGVGTGELFFGEGSRLTVL.

The V gene is TRBV27, the J gene TRBJ2-7, with D maybe TRBD1 (5 bases). This CDR3 has 15 amino acids. Germline lookup yields CDR1 MNHEY and CDR2 SMNVEV (reference sequence). Trimming took 0 bases from V and 0 from J, leaving 9 bases between them. The CDR3 sequence is CASSLSVGHSYEQYF. DNA of the CDR3: TGTGCCAGCAGTTTATCCGTAGGACACTCCTACGAGCAGTACTTC.

V gene TRBV4-1 combines with J gene TRBJ2-2; 8 bases map to TRBD1. The V and J ends lost 4 bases and 1 base, in that order; junction bases with no gene match: 2. This CDR3 has 15 amino acids. Germline-derived CDR1 and CDR2 are MGHRA and YSYEKL. Written as DNA, the CDR3 is TGCGCCAGCAGCCCCGGACAGGGGAACACCGGGGAGCTGTTTTTT. Translating gives CASSPGQGNTGELFF.

This chain connects TRBV4-2 to TRBJ2-7; D perhaps matches TRBD1 (5 bases). Trimming removed 0 bases from V and 9 bases from J, with 21 bases in between. From germline, CDR1 is LGHNA and CDR2 YNFKEQ. The CDR3 spans 16 residues. The CDR3 here is CASSQERGLNNDGQYF. CDR3 in DNA: TGTGCCAGCAGCCAAGAAAGGGGATTAAACAATGACGGGCAGTACTTC.

This clone appeared a few times. The J gene is TRBJ2-3, the V gene TRBV2, with 8 bases fitting TRBD2. CDR1 and CDR2 from the germline V gene are SNHLY and FYNNEI. CDR3 size: 13 residues. Unmatched junction bases numbered 2, after V lost 4 bases and J lost 5 bases. The chain's CDR3 is CASSGLAGDTQYF. The CDR3 DNA sequence: TGTGCCAGCAGTGGGCTAGCGGGAGATACGCAGTATTTT.

This clone has ten or more counts. V is TRBV27 and J is TRBJ2-3; the D gene is possibly TRBD2 (5 bases). V was shortened by 3 bases and J by 4 bases, with 11 bases between the two germline ends. The CDR3 is 14 residues long. CDR1 MNHEY and CDR2 SMNVEV come from the germline V gene (reference sequence). CDR3: CASSFSRTSDTQYF. The CDR3 nucleotides read TGTGCCAGCAGTTTTTCTAGGACTTCAGATACGCAGTATTTT.